Sequencing of this TCR beta chain was carried out in a study of blood T cell repertoires in COVID-19 (dated by TCRdb to 2018 to 2021). Background for the entire study: Samples covering the acute and convalescent phases of COVID-19 were provided by collaborators in the United States, Italy and Spain. The repertoires were made available in a free public database intended to serve as a resource for research on the immune response to SARS-CoV-2. Nearly every sample came with metadata listing a de-identified subject ID, COVID-19 status, age in years and sex. The material from the prospective study consisted of cDNA or gDNA derived from T cells, B-cell-depleted T cells, or PBMCs. Samples came from the ongoing ImmuneRACE study (first 160 participants) plus 1,254 subjects from 6 global collaborators. The dataset comprised deeply sampled blood TCRbeta repertoires from subjects exposed to, actively infected with, or recovered from COVID-19. Where available, HLA class I and class II types were taken from metadata supplied by the sample provider and were not determined by assay-based typing. The research as a whole found: The quantity of clinical and demographic metadata differed by source and by participant and was supplied without curation.

Whole blood was collected in K2EDTA tubes by collaborating institutions according to the institutions' own protocols. Collaborator samples were shipped for TCRbeta analysis as frozen whole blood, isolated PBMCs, or DNA extracted from either sample type. The CDR3 measures 15 amino acids from cysteine to phenylalanine. Only the CDR3 DNA is retained, 45 bases long and in frame from the first base. Taken from the germline V gene, the CDR1 and CDR2 loops are SGHTA and FQGNSA. The junction shows trimming of 7 bases on V and 0 bases on J, and the gene matches do not reach 4 bases of it. The immunoSEQ Assay, a bias-controlled multiplex PCR, was used to amplify TCRbeta CDR3 regions from genomic DNA. Per the authors' processing: Within the assay, amplification of reference gene primers was used to estimate how many nucleated cells each sample contained. Sequence reads were collapsed and filtered to measure the absolute abundance of every unique TCRbeta CDR3 rearrangement. Productive Simpson clonality was computed per sample as the square root of Simpson's diversity index over productive rearrangements. TCRdb obtained this table from immuneACCESS and retained in-frame rearrangements with V and J assigned. These tables miss some clones; where compared with another copy, unresolved V genes account for less than half of the shortfall, and the remainder is unexplained. Clonal size and the V and J genes are those of that table, whereas D and trimming came from the DNA. In all, the sample holds approximately 200,000 clones, and more than 85% of those were seen once. The ten largest clonotypes hold 2.5% to 3.5% of the sample.

Concerning this clone: Its antigen is unknown. It has no much larger one-base neighbor in the sample; base qualities were not kept.

The sequence links TRBV7-2 to TRBJ2-3, with 10 bases aligning to TRBD2. The clonotype comes from a woman in her twenties or thirties with active or convalescent COVID-19. What was sequenced was peripheral blood. In nucleotides, the sequence is TGTGCCAGCATCCTAGCGGGGGCTAGCACAGATACGCAGTATTTT. This codes for CASILAGASTDTQYF.